This T cell receptor (beta chain) was identified during a study of blood T cell repertoires in COVID-19. Study background: Samples taken during acute and convalescent COVID-19 were collected in the United States, Italy and Spain.

Per germline, CDR1 LNHDA and CDR2 SQIVND (reference sequence). Trimming shortened V by 5 bases and J by 0 bases, and 10 bases separated the two germline ends. CDR3 length: 14 amino acids. Original processing notes: Amplification from reference gene primers served as the basis for estimated nucleated cell counts. Here immunoSEQ multiplex PCR was the method, and the copy in TCRdb shows in-frame clones only, minus some. V, J and clone size were drawn from that table, and D and trimming were deduced from the DNA. The table shows about 190,000 clones, with about 87% occurring only once. The rearrangement links TRBV19 to TRBJ1-1, with D possibly TRBD1 on 5 matching bases. Sequencing used peripheral blood. This clonotype was sampled from a woman aged 30 to 39 with acute or convalescent COVID-19. CDR3 nucleotide sequence: TGTGCCAGTAGTGAAGGGGATATGAACACTGAAGCTTTCTTT. Translating gives CASSEGDMNTEAFF.